This entry is about one T cell receptor beta chain. Its antigen is unidentified. One end of the junction fails to match germline, which may point to a read error. The data originate from a study of identifying expanded T cells in peripheral blood. Study-wide findings and caveats: Approximately two-week clone count variance significantly increased as total template count grew. Over approximately two and four weeks, about 17 and 20 clones changed, versus around 1.2 between replicates.

Collection occurred without any documented infections or immune events in donors. Profiling relied on immunoSEQ multiplex PCR, and the TCRdb table lists in-frame clones only, not all of them. The sample yields about 78,000 clones, 85% to 90% seen once. Sequencing input: blood. This clonotype was sampled from a person between 18 and 75 years old in good health.

The CDR3 loop reads CASSFGVAGANVLTF. In DNA form, the CDR3 reads TGTGCCAGCAGTTTCGGGGTTGCCGGGGCCAACGTCCTGACTTTT. The chain joins TRBV27 to TRBJ2-6, with D perhaps assigned TRBD1 or TRBD2 (5 bases each). Germline assignment: CDR1 MNHEY and CDR2 SMNVEV (reference sequence). This CDR3 comprises 15 residues. The whole variable domain, filled in from reference TRBV27 and TRBJ2-6, reads EAQVTQNPRYLITVTGKKLTVTCSQNMNHEYMSWYRQDPGLGLRQIYYSMNVEVTDKGDVPEGYKVSRKEKRNFPLILESPSPNQTSLYFCASSFGVAGANVLTFGAGSRLTVL.